This T cell receptor beta chain was captured by sequencing in a study of cytomegalovirus exposure and HLA in healthy donors. Overall study: Prior work identified some 120 million unique TCR beta sequences in some 180 million T cells. HLA-typed donors contributed some 77 million unique TCRs, which were held in an early data release.

As regards this clone: Antigen: not known.

Study outcomes and limitations: Analyzed later, association rates of TCRs varied across HLA loci, with DRB1 most and HLA-C fewest.

With 60 Vbeta and 13 Jbeta primers, the PCR was carried out. Authors' analysis steps: An analysis that came later counted roughly 87 million unique TCR beta chains, 9 million to 12 million shared. The assay was immunoSEQ multiplex PCR, and TCRdb's table has in-frame clones only and misses some. D and trimming come from the DNA, and the V and J calls and clone size come from that table. This table has some 180,000 clones, more than 75% appearing once. This sequence was found in a man in his forties in good health and CMV-seropositive. Material: PBMCs.

The CDR3 loop reads CASSPMGLAGGREQFF. The CDR3 nucleotides are TGTGCCAGCAGTCCTATGGGGCTAGCGGGGGGTCGCGAGCAGTTCTTC. This rearrangement joins TRBV6-4 to TRBJ2-1; the match to TRBD2 covers 11 bases. Germline-derived CDR1 and CDR2 are MRHNA and SNTAGT. This CDR3 comprises 16 residues. The junction had 13 bases not matched to a gene; V was cut back by 5 bases and J by 10 bases.